These T cell receptor beta chains were read from a single sample in a study of shared clonotypes between healthy human individuals. Clones were read by immunoSEQ multiplex PCR, and TCRdb kept only the in-frame ones, dropping some. The sample consists of roughly 1,000,000 clones, around 78% of them appearing once. Sequenced sample: memory CD4+ T cells from PBMCs. The receptors come from a man between 18 and 29 years old in good health. Some clones in this sample may be carry-over from other donors' samples. Each CDR3 is given with its conserved first and last residue. D genes are given only for firm matches. Expanded clones are given a class, and other clones once, few, many or no size at all.

clone size,D gene,J gene,V gene,CDR3 protein,CDR3 DNA
NA,NA,TRBJ2-6,TRBV28,CASIPQGSGANVLTF,TGTGCCAGCATCCCACAGGGTTCTGGGGCCAACGTCCTGACTTTC
NA,NA,TRBJ2-2,TRBV18,CASSQVSNTGELFF,TGTGCCAGCTCACAAGTCTCGAACACCGGGGAGCTGTTTTTT
NA,NA,TRBJ1-1,TRBV29-1,CSVVGLILTEAFF,TGCAGCGTTGTGGGACTCATCCTCACTGAAGCTTTCTTT
NA,NA,TRBJ2-5,TRBV2,CASSASTTQETQYF,TGTGCCAGCAGTGCCTCGACTACACAAGAGACCCAGTACTTC
few,NA,TRBJ1-4,TRBV7-2,CASSQSRRPGEKLFF,TGTGCCAGCAGCCAAAGCAGGCGACCGGGGGAAAAACTGTTTTTT
NA,NA,TRBJ2-3,TRBV7-3,CASSPHLRAGDTQYF,TGTGCCAGCAGCCCCCATCTCAGGGCTGGAGATACGCAGTATTTT
few,NA,TRBJ2-7,TRBV10-3,CAISDGTPEQYF,TGTGCCATCAGTGACGGGACGCCCGAGCAGTACTTC
NA,NA,TRBJ2-7,TRBV25-1,CASSEWIEQYF,TGTGCCAGCAGTGAATGGATTGAGCAGTACTTC
NA,NA,TRBJ1-1,TRBV28,CASRGGSLGTEAFF,TGTGCCAGCAGGGGGGGGTCTTTGGGCACTGAAGCTTTCTTT
NA,NA,TRBJ1-3,TRBV18,CASSPPGDPRNTIYF,TGTGCCAGCTCACCACCGGGGGATCCGAGAAACACCATATATTTT
NA,TRBD2,TRBJ2-7,TRBV5-1,CASSLLADLAYEQYF,TGCGCCAGCAGCTTGCTAGCGGACCTGGCCTACGAGCAGTACTTC
NA,TRBD1,TRBJ2-7,TRBV6-5,CASSYPGQGSYEQYF,TGTGCCAGCAGTTACCCTGGACAGGGCTCCTACGAGCAGTACTTC
NA,TRBD2,TRBJ2-1,TRBV28,CASSPAGLNNEQFF,TGTGCCAGCAGTCCAGCGGGATTAAACAATGAGCAGTTCTTC
few,NA,TRBJ1-2,TRBV2,CASSEDGWGGYYGYTF,TGTGCCAGCAGTGAGGACGGCTGGGGCGGCTACTATGGCTACACCTTC
NA,TRBD2,TRBJ2-1,TRBV6-6,CASSLSGAYNEQFF,TGTGCCAGCAGCCTTAGCGGGGCCTACAATGAGCAGTTCTTC
NA,TRBD2,TRBJ2-1,TRBV7-9,CASSLDPGLADNEQFF,TGTGCCAGCAGCTTAGATCCAGGACTAGCGGACAATGAGCAGTTCTTC
NA,NA,TRBJ2-5,TRBV20-1,CSASLQETQYF,TGCAGTGCTAGTCTTCAAGAGACCCAGTACTTC
NA,TRBD2,TRBJ2-2,TRBV9,CASSEPGLAGEGTGELFF,TGTGCCAGCAGCGAACCTGGACTAGCGGGAGAGGGCACCGGGGAGCTGTTTTTT
NA,NA,TRBJ2-7,TRBV30,CAWRDPIRNFYEQYF,TGTGCCTGGAGGGACCCCATTAGGAATTTTTACGAGCAGTACTTC
NA,NA,TRBJ1-4,TRBV9,CASSPFPGTNEKLFF,TGTGCCAGCAGCCCCTTTCCGGGAACTAATGAAAAACTGTTTTTT
many,NA,TRBJ2-3,TRBV5-1,CASSLATGSLDTQYF,TGCGCCAGCAGCTTGGCTACAGGGAGTTTAGATACGCAGTATTTT
NA,NA,TRBJ1-2,TRBV6-1,CASSADPYSYGYTF,TGTGCCAGTTCTGCGGACCCTTATAGCTATGGCTACACCTTC
NA,NA,TRBJ1-4,TRBV30,CASKTGEKLFF,TGTGCCTCTAAGACGGGAGAAAAACTGTTTTTT
NA,TRBD2,TRBJ2-5,TRBV5-1,CASTFGQAGGGETQYF,TGCGCCAGCACCTTCGGGCAAGCGGGAGGGGGTGAGACCCAGTACTTC
few,NA,TRBJ1-5,TRBV27,CASSREQRQPQHF,TGTGCCAGCAGTCGCGAACAGCGTCAGCCCCAGCATTTT
NA,TRBD1,TRBJ1-4,TRBV28,CASSPDRGRNEKLFF,TGTGCCAGCAGTCCCGACAGGGGTAGAAATGAAAAACTGTTTTTT
NA,NA,TRBJ1-4,TRBV21-1,CASSKVEPGRGDKKLFF,TGTGCCAGCAGCAAAGTAGAACCGGGACGGGGAGATAAAAAACTGTTTTTT
NA,NA,TRBJ1-1,TRBV7-3,CASSLSRDVVTEAFF,TGTGCCAGCAGCTTAAGTCGGGACGTCGTCACGGAAGCTTTCTTT
NA,TRBD2,TRBJ2-1,TRBV7-8,CASSSDRLAGRHYNEQFF,TGTGCCAGCAGCTCCGACCGACTAGCGGGAAGGCACTACAATGAGCAGTTCTTC
NA,NA,TRBJ2-5,TRBV9,CASSVAPSAEETQYF,TGTGCCAGCAGCGTAGCCCCCAGCGCCGAAGAGACCCAGTACTTC
NA,NA,TRBJ2-4,TRBV6-6,CASRGPHIQYF,TGTGCCAGCAGGGGGCCCCACATTCAGTACTTC
NA,NA,TRBJ1-1,TRBV6-1,CATAGAYPYTEAFF,TGTGCCACGGCCGGGGCCTACCCTTACACTGAAGCTTTCTTT
NA,TRBD2,TRBJ2-1,TRBV7-2,CASSSQLAGDNEQFF,TGTGCCAGCAGCTCCCAACTAGCGGGAGACAATGAGCAGTTCTTC
NA,TRBD2,TRBJ2-3,TRBV7-9,CASSPRGGGGTDTQYF,TGTGCCAGCAGCCCTCGGGGGGGCGGGGGCACAGATACGCAGTATTTT
NA,NA,TRBJ1-5,TRBV11-1,CASSLGPYQPQHF,TGTGCCAGCAGCTTAGGACCTTATCAGCCCCAGCATTTT
NA,NA,TRBJ1-1,TRBV7-9,CASSLVSSYTEAFF,TGTGCCAGCAGCTTAGTGTCGTCGTACACTGAAGCTTTCTTT
NA,NA,TRBJ1-2,TRBV6-1,CASSEGQGPSLYGYTF,TGTGCCAGCAGTGAAGGCCAGGGCCCTTCCCTATATGGCTACACCTTC
few,TRBD2,TRBJ2-7,TRBV7-2,CASSWGLAGGSVAYEQYF,TGTGCCAGCAGCTGGGGACTAGCGGGAGGTAGCGTGGCCTACGAGCAGTACTTC
NA,NA,TRBJ1-4,TRBV2,CASSLTGAEKLFF,TGTGCCAGCAGCCTAACCGGGGCAGAAAAACTGTTTTTT
NA,TRBD1,TRBJ1-4,TRBV6-7,CASPSMDRPPELFF,TGTGCCAGTCCTTCGATGGACAGGCCCCCTGAACTGTTTTTT
NA,NA,TRBJ2-4,TRBV10-1,CASSADLSPYF,TGCGCCAGCAGTGCGGACCTATCCCCGTACTTC
NA,NA,TRBJ1-1,TRBV28,CASSAPSEAFF,TGTGCCAGCAGTGCCCCCTCTGAAGCTTTCTTT
NA,TRBD1,TRBJ2-7,TRBV10-3,CAISETDRASYEQYF,TGTGCCATCAGTGAGACCGACAGGGCTTCCTACGAGCAGTACTTC
NA,NA,TRBJ2-3,TRBV7-8,CASSPRVAPVDTQYF,TGTGCCAGCAGCCCAAGGGTAGCGCCGGTGGATACGCAGTATTTT
NA,NA,TRBJ2-2,TRBV11-2,CASRLMGEDTGELFF,TGTGCCAGCAGACTTATGGGAGAGGACACCGGGGAGCTGTTTTTT
NA,TRBD2,TRBJ2-3,TRBV9,CASSVGVAGGTSTDTQYF,TGTGCCAGCAGCGTAGGGGTAGCGGGAGGGACTAGCACAGATACGCAGTATTTT
once,NA,TRBJ2-7,TRBV6-1,CASSERRSGEQYF,TGTGCCAGCAGTGAAAGGAGAAGCGGCGAGCAGTACTTC
NA,NA,TRBJ1-3,TRBV6-1,CASGVMRSGNTIYF,TGTGCCAGCGGAGTCATGCGCTCTGGAAACACCATATATTTT
few,NA,TRBJ1-1,TRBV6-1,CASSGQRYTEAFF,TGTGCCAGCAGTGGACAGCGGTACACTGAAGCTTTCTTT
NA,NA,TRBJ1-5,TRBV2,CASSADSNQPQHF,TGTGCCAGCAGTGCCGACAGCAATCAGCCCCAGCATTTT